This entry lists 14 T cell receptor beta chains sequenced from one sample in a study of technical replicates of blood from a handful of donors. The repertoire was sequenced with immunoSEQ multiplex PCR; TCRdb's copy has only in-frame clones and lacks some. The table shows roughly 73,000 clones, with 93% occurring only once. Specimen: T cells isolated from PBMCs. The receptors originated from a human donor in good health.

The chain links TRBV30 to TRBJ2-3; no definite D call. V was shortened by 0 bases and J by 5 bases, with 12 bases between the two germline ends. CDR1 is GTSNPN and CDR2 is SVGIG in the germline V gene (reference sequence). This CDR3 has 14 residues. In DNA form, the CDR3 reads TGTGCCTGGAGTGTACTGCAGGCTGGAGATACGCAGTATTTT. Protein: CAWSVLQAGDTQYF.

In this sample, this clone turned up a few times. The gene calls are TRBV28 and TRBJ1-2; D unclear. This CDR3 comprises 13 residues. The V gene's germline CDR1 is MDHEN and CDR2 SYDVKM. The V end lost 6 bases, the J end lost 2 bases, and 10 bases lay between the germline ends. CDR3 in DNA: TGTGCCAGCAGATACGGAGCAAACTATGGCTACACCTTC. Its protein product is CASRYGANYGYTF.

The chain employs TRBV7-9 and TRBJ1-1; TRBD1 matches at 8 bases. The CDR3 length is 13 residues. Germline V gene sequence: CDR1 SEHNR, CDR2 FQNEAQ (reference sequence). V shed 6 bases, J shed 4 bases, and the junction held 4 bases outside the gene matches. CDR3 loop: CASRDRAGTEAFF. The CDR3 DNA reads as TGTGCCAGCAGGGACAGGGCGGGCACTGAAGCTTTCTTT. Combining the CDR3 with reference TRBV7-9 and TRBJ1-1 gives the whole variable domain DTGVSQNPRHKITKRGQNVTFRCDPISEHNRLYWYRQTLGQGPEFLTYFQNEAQLEKSRLLSDRFSAERPKGSFSTLEIQRTEQGDSAMYLCASRDRAGTEAFFGQGTRLTVV.

The rearrangement uses TRBV11-3 and TRBJ2-6; TRBD2 might be the D (6 bases). The CDR3 has 15 amino acids. Trimming pared 5 bases from V and 4 bases from J, leaving 12 bases between. Germline-derived CDR1 and CDR2 are SGHNT and YENEEA. The CDR3: CASSPRGAGANVLTF. The CDR3 DNA is TGTGCCAGCAGCCCTCGCGGGGCAGGGGCCAACGTCCTGACTTTC.

This chain joins TRBV27 and TRBJ2-3, with D possibly TRBD2 on 5 matching bases. V was cut by 8 bases and J by 6 bases, with 12 bases left in between. The CDR3 covers 12 residues. Looked up from germline, CDR1 is MNHEY and CDR2 is SMNVEV (reference sequence). Here the CDR3 reads CASGRTPDTQYF. The CDR3 DNA sequence: TGTGCCAGCGGTCGGACTCCGGATACGCAGTATTTT.

This sequence joins TRBV5-1 and TRBJ2-7; 11 bases map to TRBD2. The CDR3 runs to 14 residues. Germline CDR1 and CDR2: SGHRS and YFSETQ. The V segment lost 3 bases and the J segment 3 bases; nucleotides outside the gene matches: 2. CDR3 bases: TGCGCCAGCAGCTACACTAGCGGGAGCTACGAGCAGTACTTC. Translated, it gives CASSYTSGSYEQYF.

This clone was found once. The rearrangement uses TRBV7-9 and TRBJ2-1, with a possible D match to TRBD1 (6 bases). Germline V lookup: CDR1 SEHNR, CDR2 FQNEAQ (reference sequence). This CDR3 is built from 13 residues. V lost 6 bases to trimming and J lost 7 bases, with 13 bases between them. Here the CDR3 reads CASRIEGGNEQFF. The CDR3 DNA sequence: TGTGCCAGCAGAATCGAAGGGGGTAATGAGCAGTTCTTC.

This chain uses TRBV11-2 with TRBJ1-1; the match to TRBD1 covers 7 bases. The CDR3 runs 15 residues. The germline V gene has CDR1 SGHAT and CDR2 FQNNGV. Unmatched junction bases numbered 7, after V lost 5 bases and J lost 1 base. The CDR3 DNA reads as TGTGCCAGCAGCCTCCTAACAGGGGCGAACACTGAAGCTTTCTTT. This translates into CASSLLTGANTEAFF.

This clone was seen more than once but under ten times. J is TRBJ1-1 and V is TRBV28, with 7 bases aligning to TRBD1. The CDR3 is 16 amino acids. The V segment lost 6 bases and the J segment 0 bases; nucleotides outside the gene matches: 10. The germline gives CDR1 MDHEN, CDR2 SYDVKM. The CDR3 sequence is CASRRTDREMNTEAFF. The CDR3 bases are TGTGCCAGCAGACGAACCGACAGGGAGATGAACACTGAAGCTTTCTTT.

The chain couples TRBV18 to TRBJ1-1, with D perhaps TRBD1 (6 bases). This CDR3 is 16 amino acids long. The germline gives CDR1 KGHSH, CDR2 LQKENI. The V end lost 3 bases, the J end lost 3 bases, and 17 bases lay between the germline ends. The CDR3 protein is CASSPTGSERDTEAFF. The CDR3 DNA sequence: TGTGCCAGCTCACCCACAGGGAGTGAAAGGGACACTGAAGCTTTCTTT.

The chain uses TRBV19 and TRBJ1-5, with 7 positions matching TRBD1. V was pared by 3 bases and J by 0 bases, with 2 bases of the junction left unmatched. The CDR3 extends over 15 amino acids. The germline CDR1 and CDR2 sequences are LNHDA and SQIVND (reference sequence). The CDR3 spells CASSITGASNQPQHF. CDR3 bases: TGTGCCAGTAGTATTACAGGGGCTAGCAATCAGCCCCAGCATTTT.

The CDR3 protein is CASSLDGAGMNTEAFF. CDR3 sequence (DNA): TGTGCCAGCAGCCTAGACGGGGCGGGAATGAACACTGAAGCTTTCTTT. V gene TRBV5-4 combines with J gene TRBJ1-1; D possibly corresponds to TRBD1 (5 bases). The germline V gene encodes CDR1 SGHNT and CDR2 YYREEE (reference sequence). V was cut by 4 bases and J by 0 bases, with 16 bases left in between. The CDR3 has 16 amino acids.

The J gene is TRBJ2-3, the V gene TRBV30; 14 bases are a match to TRBD2. The trim removed 4 bases at V and 4 bases at J, leaving 4 bases unmatched. Germline V gives CDR1 GTSNPN, CDR2 SVGIG (reference sequence). The CDR3 runs to 15 residues. CDR3 DNA sequence: TGTGCCTGGACACTGACTAGCGGGGGGGCAGATACGCAGTATTTT. Translation: CAWTLTSGGADTQYF. Together with reference TRBV30 and TRBJ2-3, the CDR3 gives the full variable domain: SQTIHQWPATLVQPVGSPLSLECTVEGTSNPNLYWYRQAAGRGLQLLFYSVGIGQISSEVPQNLSASRPQDRQFILSSKKLLLSDSGFYLCAWTLTSGGADTQYFGPGTRLTVL.

This sequence joins TRBV30 and TRBJ1-2, with D possibly TRBD1 on 5 matching bases. The CDR3 is 14 amino acids. Germline CDR1 and CDR2: GTSNPN and SVGIG (reference sequence). The V end was cut by 3 bases, the J end by 4 bases, with 15 bases between. CDR3 residues: CAWSRGRGIYGYTF. Here the CDR3 DNA reads TGTGCCTGGAGCCGAGGACGGGGGATCTATGGCTACACCTTC.